This TCR beta chain was obtained from a study of vaccination and CD4 T cells after COVID-19. The CDR3 is 14 amino acids. V was trimmed by 4 bases and J by 4 bases, leaving 13 bases between them. CDR1 and CDR2 from the germline V gene are SGHDN and FVKESK. Sequencing of cultured CD4+ T cell DNA used the Oncomine TCR Beta short-read assay. Using its own MiXCR run on the PCR reads, TCRdb lists one record per CDR3 protein. The table has more than 10,000 distinct CDR3 sequences, 35% to 40% seen once. Note on this clonotype: Its antigen remains unidentified.

The treatment was: roughly ten-day PBMC culture with coronavirus spike peptide pools or control peptides (ViraFEST assay). Researchers reported culturing 2.1 million or so PBMCs per well with roughly 10 IU/ml IL-2 and about 9.3 ug/ml peptide pools. Material for sequencing was cultured CD4+ T cells from blood. The chain links TRBV14 to TRBJ1-2; D is undetermined. The sequence came from a human donor with COVID-19. The CDR3 DNA reads as TGTGCCAGCAGCCCTACTTCCCAACTCTATGGCTACACCTTC. The encoded protein is CASSPTSQLYGYTF.